These T cell receptor beta chains were read from a single sample in a study of shared clonotypes between healthy human individuals. The assay was immunoSEQ multiplex PCR, and TCRdb's table has in-frame clones only and misses some. The sample has around 200,000 clones; approximately 61% are singletons. Sequencing was performed on memory CD4+ T cells sorted from blood. These receptors came from a man between 25 and 39 years old in good health. Both conserved end residues are part of each CDR3.

j_call,v_call,cdr3_aa
TRBJ2-3,TRBV7-2,CASSSLGIATDTQYF
TRBJ1-2,TRBV6-5,CASSYNPDVGLGYTF
TRBJ2-2,TRBV11-2,CASSTRGGGELFF
TRBJ1-3,TRBV18,CASSPRADSLKGNTIYF
TRBJ2-4,TRBV29-1,CSADGAGKNIQYF
TRBJ2-1,TRBV7-8,CASTSHGTHLNEQFF
TRBJ1-1,TRBV29-1,CSVAPGWGMNTEAFF
TRBJ2-3,TRBV6-5,CASSYSGTDTQYF
TRBJ2-7,TRBV7-9,CASSLQLMRGDEQYF
TRBJ2-5,TRBV7-2,CASRTNRDFRGGETQYF
TRBJ2-5,TRBV10-3,CAIRGQGETQYF
TRBJ2-5,TRBV5-5,CASSLVYREETQYF
TRBJ1-2,TRBV28,CASSFGIHRVGYTF
TRBJ2-7,TRBV7-8,CASSAGTLSSYEQYF
TRBJ1-1,TRBV29-1,CSVGSTAGTEAFF
TRBJ2-5,TRBV7-2,CASSPSGRETQYF
TRBJ2-7,TRBV11-2,CASSLVAKDEQYF
TRBJ1-2,TRBV6-1,CASTPGLNYGYTF
TRBJ1-5,TRBV7-9,CASQGSYSNQPQHF
TRBJ2-7,TRBV7-8,CASSLPGFIDEQYF
TRBJ2-3,TRBV27,CASSFAGPDTQYF
TRBJ2-5,TRBV2,CASSPLAGGSGETQYF
TRBJ2-7,TRBV15,CATSRGTGYELEQYF
TRBJ2-7,TRBV5-4,CASSPRDRGQKQYF
TRBJ2-7,TRBV5-1,CASSPLLAGGPNEQYF
TRBJ2-3,TRBV18,CASSPQRLGTGTDTQYF
TRBJ1-1,TRBV28,CASSLGGAGGTEAFF
TRBJ1-1,TRBV10-3,CAISEIQGTEAFF
TRBJ2-7,TRBV14,CASSPGVLGRYEQYF
TRBJ1-2,TRBV6-1,CASRVYYGYTF
TRBJ2-5,TRBV4-2,CASSQIRGPQETQYF
TRBJ1-1,TRBV25-1,CASSAPGGVYTEAFF
TRBJ1-2,TRBV7-9,CASSFDDPGVYGYTF
TRBJ2-3,TRBV11-3,CASSLGTSGTDTQYF
TRBJ1-2,TRBV7-2,CASSLLAESYGYTF
TRBJ1-2,TRBV2,CASSAGPADTF
TRBJ2-5,TRBV10-3,CAISEATGTSQETQYF
TRBJ2-7,TRBV7-8,CASSSVGGYTYEQYF
TRBJ2-2,TRBV18,CASSPSTHKPSNTGELFF
TRBJ2-3,TRBV5-5,CASSLTDRPDTQYF
TRBJ1-5,TRBV11-2,CASSLGGSGDIHQPQHF
TRBJ2-3,TRBV4-2,CASSQDSGLAGALSTDTQYF
TRBJ2-7,TRBV4-2,CASSQRARTEQYF
TRBJ2-6,TRBV28,CASSSGQGSGANVLTF
TRBJ2-7,TRBV7-2,CASSYGHSYEQYF
TRBJ2-2,TRBV7-2,CASSSDRRNTGELFF
TRBJ1-4,TRBV7-2,CASSLGRQGAGKLFF
TRBJ2-2,TRBV28,CASSLSALGRNTGELFF
TRBJ2-3,TRBV7-3,CASSLGGRPRDTQYF
TRBJ1-1,TRBV25-1,CASSRTASLGAFF
TRBJ2-1,TRBV7-9,CASSPMGLPYDEQFF
TRBJ2-1,TRBV2,CASSVILGGNEQFF
TRBJ2-1,TRBV6-4,CASSDGTSGYNEQFF
TRBJ2-5,TRBV28,CASSPPGRGTQYF